Shown below are 5 T cell receptor beta chains from a single sample sequenced in a study of beta chain features in type 1 diabetes. Sequencing targeted expressed TCRB transcripts, as all isolated RNA had been reverse transcribed. Sequencing used immunoSEQ multiplex PCR; TCRdb keeps in-frame clones, though not all of them. The sample includes a few hundred thousand clones, 9.6% of them seen just once. No cognate antigen is known for these TCRs. Findings and caveats of the study: All four CD4+ subsets from Type 1 diabetes patients carried moderately but significantly shorter TCRB CDR3s.

Sequences were obtained from central memory CD4+ T cells from blood. These receptors originate from a man younger than 40 with type 1 diabetes.

The sample holds a few counts of this clone. This rearrangement joins TRBV29-1 to TRBJ2-4, with 7 nucleotides matching TRBD1. CDR1 and CDR2 from the germline V gene are SQVTM and ANQGSEA. V lost 6 bases to trimming and J lost 5 bases; unmatched junction nucleotides: 1. The CDR3 has 11 residues. The CDR3 nucleotides read TGCAGCGTCGACAGGGAAAACATTCAGTACTTC. This gives the protein CSVDRENIQYF.

This clone appeared a few times. The chain employs TRBV5-6 and TRBJ2-2; D is possibly TRBD1 or TRBD2 (5 bases each). Germline loops: CDR1 SGHDT, CDR2 YYEEEE. V lost 2 bases to trimming and J lost 3 bases, with 20 bases between them. The CDR3 is made up of 18 amino acids. The CDR3 reads CASSFLAGSSVYTGELFF. DNA of the CDR3: TGTGCCAGCAGCTTTTTGGCAGGGAGTTCCGTTTACACCGGGGAGCTGTTTTTT.

The chain is built from TRBV7-2 and TRBJ2-1; unclear D gene. The CDR3 length is 13 residues. Germline CDR1 and CDR2: SGHTA and FQGNSA. V lost 3 bases and J lost 7, with 10 bases in between. CDR3 region: CASSFSWINEQFF. In DNA, the CDR3 is TGTGCCAGCAGCTTCTCGTGGATAAATGAGCAGTTCTTC.

This clone has just a few counts. The chain employs TRBV4-2 and TRBJ2-3, with TRBD2 matching over 7 bases. V lost 0 bases to trimming and J lost 3 bases; unmatched junction nucleotides: 21. Germline values: CDR1 LGHNA, CDR2 YNFKEQ. This CDR3 spans 21 amino acids. CDR3 DNA: TGTGCCAGCAGCCAAGATTGGACTGCCGTTGGGGCTAGCGGTGCTACAGATACGCAGTATTTT. Translated, it gives CASSQDWTAVGASGATDTQYF.

This clone occurred a few times. The genes are TRBV9 and TRBJ1-1; D unresolved. V was clipped by 4 bases and J by 0 bases, with 10 bases between them. Germline V gives CDR1 SGDLS, CDR2 YYNGEE. The CDR3 extends over 14 amino acids. DNA for the CDR3: TGTGCCAGCAGCCAGACGGCGATGAACACTGAAGCTTTCTTT. Translation gives CASSQTAMNTEAFF.